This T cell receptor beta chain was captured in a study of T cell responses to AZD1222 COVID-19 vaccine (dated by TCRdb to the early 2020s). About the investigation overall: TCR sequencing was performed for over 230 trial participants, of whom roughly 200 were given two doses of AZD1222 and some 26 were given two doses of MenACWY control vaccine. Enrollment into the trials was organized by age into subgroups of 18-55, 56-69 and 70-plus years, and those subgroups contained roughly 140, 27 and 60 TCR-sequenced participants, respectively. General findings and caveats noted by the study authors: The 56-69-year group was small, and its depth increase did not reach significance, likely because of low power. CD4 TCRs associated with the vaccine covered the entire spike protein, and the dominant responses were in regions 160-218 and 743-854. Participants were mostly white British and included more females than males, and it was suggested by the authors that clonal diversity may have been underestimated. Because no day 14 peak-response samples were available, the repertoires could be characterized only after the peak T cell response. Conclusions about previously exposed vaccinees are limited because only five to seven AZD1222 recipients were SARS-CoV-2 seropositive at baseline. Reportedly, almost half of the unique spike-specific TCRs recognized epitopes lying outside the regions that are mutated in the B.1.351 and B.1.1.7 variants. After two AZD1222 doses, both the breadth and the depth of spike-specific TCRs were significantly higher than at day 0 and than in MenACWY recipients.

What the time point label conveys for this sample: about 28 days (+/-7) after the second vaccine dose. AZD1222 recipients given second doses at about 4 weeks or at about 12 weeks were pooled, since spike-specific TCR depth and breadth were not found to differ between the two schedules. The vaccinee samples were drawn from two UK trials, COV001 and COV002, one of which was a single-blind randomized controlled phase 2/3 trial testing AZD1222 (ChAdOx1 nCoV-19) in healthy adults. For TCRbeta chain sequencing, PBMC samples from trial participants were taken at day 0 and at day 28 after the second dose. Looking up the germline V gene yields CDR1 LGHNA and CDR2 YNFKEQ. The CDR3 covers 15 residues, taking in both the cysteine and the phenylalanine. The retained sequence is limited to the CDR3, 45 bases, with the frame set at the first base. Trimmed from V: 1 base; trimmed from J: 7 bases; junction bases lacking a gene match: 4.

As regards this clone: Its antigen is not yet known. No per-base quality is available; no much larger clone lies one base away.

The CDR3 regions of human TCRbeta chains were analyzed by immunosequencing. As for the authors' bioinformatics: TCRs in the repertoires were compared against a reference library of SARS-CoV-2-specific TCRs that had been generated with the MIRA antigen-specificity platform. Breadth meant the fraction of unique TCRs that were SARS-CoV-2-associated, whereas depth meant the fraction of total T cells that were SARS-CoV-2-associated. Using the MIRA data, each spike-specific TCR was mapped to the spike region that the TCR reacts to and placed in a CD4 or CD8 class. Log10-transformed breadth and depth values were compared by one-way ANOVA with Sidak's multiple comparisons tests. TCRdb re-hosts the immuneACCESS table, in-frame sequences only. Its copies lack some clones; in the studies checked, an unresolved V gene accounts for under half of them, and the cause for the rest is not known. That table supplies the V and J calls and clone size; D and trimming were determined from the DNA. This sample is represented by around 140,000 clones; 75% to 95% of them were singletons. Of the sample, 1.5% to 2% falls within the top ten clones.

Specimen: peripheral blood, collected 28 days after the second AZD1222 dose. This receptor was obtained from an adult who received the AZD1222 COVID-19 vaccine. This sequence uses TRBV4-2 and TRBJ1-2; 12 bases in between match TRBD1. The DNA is TGTGCCAGCAGCCAAGCGGGACAGGGGGCGGGTGGCTACACCTTC. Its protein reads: CASSQAGQGAGGYTF.